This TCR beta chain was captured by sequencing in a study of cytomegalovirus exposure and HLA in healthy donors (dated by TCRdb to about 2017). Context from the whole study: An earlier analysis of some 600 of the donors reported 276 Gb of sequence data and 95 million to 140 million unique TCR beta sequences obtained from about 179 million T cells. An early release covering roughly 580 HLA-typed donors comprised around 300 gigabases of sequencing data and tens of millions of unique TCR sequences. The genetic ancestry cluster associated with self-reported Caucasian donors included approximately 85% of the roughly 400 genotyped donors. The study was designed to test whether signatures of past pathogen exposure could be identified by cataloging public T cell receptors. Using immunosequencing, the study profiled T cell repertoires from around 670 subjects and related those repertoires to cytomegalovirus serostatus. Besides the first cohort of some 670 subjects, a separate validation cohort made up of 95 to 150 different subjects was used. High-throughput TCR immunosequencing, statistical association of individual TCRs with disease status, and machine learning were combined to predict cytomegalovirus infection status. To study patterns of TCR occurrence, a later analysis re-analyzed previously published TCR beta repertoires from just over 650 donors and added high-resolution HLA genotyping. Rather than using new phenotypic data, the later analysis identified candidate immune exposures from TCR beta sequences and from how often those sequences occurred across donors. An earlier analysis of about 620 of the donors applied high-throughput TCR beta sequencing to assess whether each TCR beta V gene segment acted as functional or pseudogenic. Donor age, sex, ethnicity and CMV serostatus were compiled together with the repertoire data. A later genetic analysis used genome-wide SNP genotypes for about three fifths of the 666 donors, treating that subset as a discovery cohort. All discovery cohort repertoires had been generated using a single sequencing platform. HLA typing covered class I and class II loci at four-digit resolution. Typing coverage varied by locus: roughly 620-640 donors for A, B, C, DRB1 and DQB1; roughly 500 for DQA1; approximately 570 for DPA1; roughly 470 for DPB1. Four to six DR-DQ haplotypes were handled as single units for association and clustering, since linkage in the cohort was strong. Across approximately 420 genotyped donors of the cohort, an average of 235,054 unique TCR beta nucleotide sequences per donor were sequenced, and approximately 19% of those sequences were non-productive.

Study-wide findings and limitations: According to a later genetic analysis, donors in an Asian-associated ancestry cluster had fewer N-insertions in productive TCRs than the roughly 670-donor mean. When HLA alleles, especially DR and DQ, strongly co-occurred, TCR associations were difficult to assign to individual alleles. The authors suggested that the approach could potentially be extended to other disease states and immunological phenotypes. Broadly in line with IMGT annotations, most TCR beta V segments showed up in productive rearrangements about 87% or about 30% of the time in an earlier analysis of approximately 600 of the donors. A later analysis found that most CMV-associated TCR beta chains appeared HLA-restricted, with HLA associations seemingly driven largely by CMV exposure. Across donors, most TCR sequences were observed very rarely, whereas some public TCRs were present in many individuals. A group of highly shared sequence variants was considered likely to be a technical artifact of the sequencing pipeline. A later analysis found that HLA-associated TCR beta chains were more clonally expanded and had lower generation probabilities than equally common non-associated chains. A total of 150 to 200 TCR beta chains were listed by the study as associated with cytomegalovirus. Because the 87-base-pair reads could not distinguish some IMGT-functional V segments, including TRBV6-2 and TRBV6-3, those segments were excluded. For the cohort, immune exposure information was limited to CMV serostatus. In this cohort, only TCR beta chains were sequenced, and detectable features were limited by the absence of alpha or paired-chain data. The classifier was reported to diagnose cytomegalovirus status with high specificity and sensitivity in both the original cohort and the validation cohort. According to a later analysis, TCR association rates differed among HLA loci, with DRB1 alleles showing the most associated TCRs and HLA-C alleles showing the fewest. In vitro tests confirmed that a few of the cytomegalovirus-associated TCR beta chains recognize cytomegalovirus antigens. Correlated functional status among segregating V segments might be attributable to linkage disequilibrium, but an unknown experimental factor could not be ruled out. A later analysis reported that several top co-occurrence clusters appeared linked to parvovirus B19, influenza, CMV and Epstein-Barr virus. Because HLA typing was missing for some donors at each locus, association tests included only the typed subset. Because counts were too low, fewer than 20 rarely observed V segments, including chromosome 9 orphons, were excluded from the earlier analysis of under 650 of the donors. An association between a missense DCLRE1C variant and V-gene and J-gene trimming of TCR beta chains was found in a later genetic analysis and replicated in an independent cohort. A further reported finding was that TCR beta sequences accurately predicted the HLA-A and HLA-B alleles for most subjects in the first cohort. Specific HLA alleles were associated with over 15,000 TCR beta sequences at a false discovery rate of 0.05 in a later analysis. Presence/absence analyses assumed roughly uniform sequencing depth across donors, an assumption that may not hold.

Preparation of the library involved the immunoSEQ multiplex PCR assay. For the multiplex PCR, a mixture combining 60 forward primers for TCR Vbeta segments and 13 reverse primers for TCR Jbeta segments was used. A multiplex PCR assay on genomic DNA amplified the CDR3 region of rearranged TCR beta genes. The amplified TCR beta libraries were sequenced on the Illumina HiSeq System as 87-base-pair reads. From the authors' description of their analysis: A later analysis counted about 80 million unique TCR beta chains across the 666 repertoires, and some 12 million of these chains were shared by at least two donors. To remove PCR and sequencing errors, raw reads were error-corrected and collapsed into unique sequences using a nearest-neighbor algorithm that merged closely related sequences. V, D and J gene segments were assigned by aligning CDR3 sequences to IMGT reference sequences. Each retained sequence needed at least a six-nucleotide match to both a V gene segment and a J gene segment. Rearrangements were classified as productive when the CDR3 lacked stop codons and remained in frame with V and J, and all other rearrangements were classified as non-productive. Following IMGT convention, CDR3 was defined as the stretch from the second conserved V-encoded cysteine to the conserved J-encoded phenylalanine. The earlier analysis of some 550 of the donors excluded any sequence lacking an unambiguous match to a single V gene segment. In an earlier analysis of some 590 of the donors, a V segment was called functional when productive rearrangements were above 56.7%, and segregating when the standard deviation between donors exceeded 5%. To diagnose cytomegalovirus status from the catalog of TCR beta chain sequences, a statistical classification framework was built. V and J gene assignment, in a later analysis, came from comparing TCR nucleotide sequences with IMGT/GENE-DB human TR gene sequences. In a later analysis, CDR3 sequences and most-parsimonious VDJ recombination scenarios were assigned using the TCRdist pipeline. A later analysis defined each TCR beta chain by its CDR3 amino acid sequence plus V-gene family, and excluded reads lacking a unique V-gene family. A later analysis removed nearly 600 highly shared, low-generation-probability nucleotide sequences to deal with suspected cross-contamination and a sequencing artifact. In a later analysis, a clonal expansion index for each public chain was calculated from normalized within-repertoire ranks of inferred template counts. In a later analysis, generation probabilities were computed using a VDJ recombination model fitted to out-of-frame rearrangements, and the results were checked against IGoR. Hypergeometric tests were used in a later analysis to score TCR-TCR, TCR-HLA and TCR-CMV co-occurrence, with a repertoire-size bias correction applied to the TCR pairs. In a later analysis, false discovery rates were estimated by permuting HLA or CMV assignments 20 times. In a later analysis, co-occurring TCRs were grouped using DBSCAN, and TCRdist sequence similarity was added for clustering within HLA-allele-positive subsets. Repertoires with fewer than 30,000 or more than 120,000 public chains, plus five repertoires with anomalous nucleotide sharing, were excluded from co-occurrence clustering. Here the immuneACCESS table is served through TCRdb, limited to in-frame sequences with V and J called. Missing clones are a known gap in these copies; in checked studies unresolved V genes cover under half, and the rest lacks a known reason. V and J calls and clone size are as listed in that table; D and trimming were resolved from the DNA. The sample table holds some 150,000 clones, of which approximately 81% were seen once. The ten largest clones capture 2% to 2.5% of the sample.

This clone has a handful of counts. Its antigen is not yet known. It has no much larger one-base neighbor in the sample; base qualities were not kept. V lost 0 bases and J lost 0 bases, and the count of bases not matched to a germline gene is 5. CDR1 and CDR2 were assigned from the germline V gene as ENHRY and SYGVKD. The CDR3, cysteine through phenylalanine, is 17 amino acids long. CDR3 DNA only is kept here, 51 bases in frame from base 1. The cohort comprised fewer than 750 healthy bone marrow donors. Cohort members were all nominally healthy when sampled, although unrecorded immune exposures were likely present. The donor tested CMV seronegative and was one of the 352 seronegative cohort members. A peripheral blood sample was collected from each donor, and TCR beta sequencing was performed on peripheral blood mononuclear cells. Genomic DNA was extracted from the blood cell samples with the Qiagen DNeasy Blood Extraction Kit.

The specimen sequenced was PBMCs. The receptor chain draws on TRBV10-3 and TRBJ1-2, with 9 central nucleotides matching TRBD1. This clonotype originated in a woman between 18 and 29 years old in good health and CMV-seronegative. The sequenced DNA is TGTGCCATCAGTGAGTCGAACAGGGGGCCAGCTAACTATGGCTACACCTTC. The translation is CAISESNRGPANYGYTF.